This T cell receptor (beta chain) stems from a study of CD8 T cells in ankylosing spondylitis. V lost 3 bases and J lost 0; bases outside the gene matches: 7. The CDR3 contains 17 residues. TCRdb re-analysed the 5' RACE reads in MiXCR, keeping a single row per CDR3 protein. The data show some 350,000 distinct CDR3 sequences, approximately 15% seen once. The clonotype was recovered from a male donor with ankylosing spondylitis or in good health (not recorded which). The chain has TRBV12-3 or TRBV12-4 and TRBJ2-1, with TRBD2 matching over 8 bases. The specimen was blood, either unsorted or a sorted T cell fraction (not recorded which). The CDR3 nucleotides are TGTGCCAGCAGTTTTAGGGGACTAGTCTCCTCCTACAATGAGCAGTTCTTC. Protein sequence: CASSFRGLVSSYNEQFF.